This paragraph reports one T cell receptor (beta chain). The antigen remains unidentified. Primers for the PCR totalled 60 Vbeta and 13 Jbeta. Clones were read by immunoSEQ multiplex PCR, and TCRdb kept only the in-frame ones, dropping some. This sample yields about 110,000 clones, of which approximately 80% are seen a single time; roughly 2.9% belongs to the top ten. Trimming took off 0 bases at V and 1 base at J, with 13 bases between the two ends. This CDR3 is 16 amino acids long. Germline CDR1 and CDR2: SGHAT and FQNNGV. The data belong to a study of cytomegalovirus exposure and HLA in healthy donors. Whole-study results and caveats: In a later analysis, V- and J-gene trimming of beta chains associated with a DCLRE1C missense variant, replicated independently. A list of around 150 TCR beta chains associated with cytomegalovirus was given. Researchers reported from a later analysis that most CMV-associated TCR beta chains appeared HLA-restricted.

The TCR originated in a woman aged 55-70 years in good health and CMV-seropositive. The V gene is TRBV11-2, the J gene TRBJ2-7; D call uncertain. What was sequenced was PBMCs. CDR3 amino acids: CASSLDLFRGSYEQYF. The DNA for the CDR3 is TGTGCCAGCAGCTTAGATCTTTTTCGCGGATCCTACGAGCAGTACTTC.